This entry describes one TCR beta chain. The CDR3 has 16 residues. J lost 10 bases, V lost 6 bases, and 10 bases had no gene match. Unique molecular identifiers were in the cDNA, with template-switch universal primer binding. MiXCR, applied by TCRdb to the 5' RACE reads, yields one record per CDR3 protein. The profile covers about 240,000 distinct CDR3 sequences, with roughly 12% appearing a single time and more than 3.5% taken by the ten largest. These data belong to a study of identical twins. The data were also submitted as part of a second study, on yellow fever vaccine responses in identical twins.

The source material was memory (CD45RO+) T cells sorted from blood. The J gene is TRBJ1-6, the V gene TRBV12-3 or TRBV12-4; TRBD1 matches at 12 bases. This sequence was found in a woman aged 18-35 years in good health. The CDR3 DNA reads TGTGCCAGCAGGTTACTAAGGGACAGGGGGCAATCACCCCTCCACTTT. The encoded protein is CASRLLRDRGQSPLHF.